A single sample is the source of the 20 T cell receptor beta chains below, sequenced in a study of blood T cell repertoires in COVID-19. Libraries were prepared by immunoSEQ multiplex PCR; TCRdb keeps only in-frame clonotypes and omits some of them. The sample contains about 16,000 clones, about 81% of which appear only once. The sequenced sample consisted of peripheral blood. The receptors were sampled from a man aged 60-69 years with acute or convalescent COVID-19.

The chain couples TRBV18 to TRBJ1-1, with D perhaps TRBD1 (6 bases). CDR1 KGHSH and CDR2 LQKENI come from the germline V gene. The V gene lost 3 bases and the J gene lost 6 bases, with 11 bases spanning the gap. This CDR3 comprises 13 residues. Written as DNA, the CDR3 is TGTGCCAGCTCACCCGGGTCAGGGGCTGAAGCTTTCTTT. Translated, it gives CASSPGSGAEAFF.

The CDR3 region is CASSITGNTEAFF. CDR3 bases: TGTGCCAGCAGTATTACAGGGAATACTGAAGCTTTCTTT. The V call is TRBV2, the J call TRBJ1-1; D possibly corresponds to TRBD1 (6 bases). Germline V lookup: CDR1 SNHLY, CDR2 FYNNEI. This CDR3 is 13 amino acids long. The V gene lost 5 bases and the J gene lost 5 bases, with 12 bases spanning the gap.

V is TRBV2 and J is TRBJ2-1; 11 bases map to TRBD2. Germline V gives CDR1 SNHLY, CDR2 FYNNEI. Trimming at V came to 6 bases and at J to 0 bases, leaving 16 bases not matched to a gene. The CDR3 contains 20 residues. DNA for the CDR3: TGTGCCAGCAGCGCCGAGGGTAGCGGGGGGGCACTTAGCTCCTACAATGAGCAGTTCTTC. Its protein product is CASSAEGSGGALSSYNEQFF.

This clone has only a few counts. The chain couples TRBV14 to TRBJ2-2; D is perhaps TRBD1 (6 bases). The CDR3 totals 13 residues. CDR1 and CDR2 from the germline V gene are SGHDN and FVKESK. Trimming stripped 8 bases from V and 1 base from J, with 8 bases between. CDR3 nucleotides: TGTGCCAGCGGACAGAGGAACACCGGGGAGCTGTTTTTT. Translation gives CASGQRNTGELFF.

The chain employs TRBV11-2 and TRBJ2-7; D not resolved. The germline V gene encodes CDR1 SGHAT and CDR2 FQNNGV. The ends were cut back, 1 base at V and 8 bases at J, with 15 bases in the middle. The CDR3 sequence is 14 residues long. The DNA for the CDR3 is TGTGCCAGCAGCTTAGCCTACGGGTGGCAGAAGCAGTACTTC. Protein product: CASSLAYGWQKQYF.

The chain joins TRBV24-1 to TRBJ1-5, with 11 bases aligning to TRBD1. The germline gives CDR1 KGHDR, CDR2 SFDVKD. Trimming took 4 bases from V and 6 from J; bases not matched to a gene: 7. This CDR3 is 16 amino acids long. CDR3 region: CATSEPGTGGIQPQHF. The CDR3 DNA follows: TGTGCCACCAGTGAACCCGGGACAGGGGGTATTCAGCCCCAGCATTTT.

This clone has a handful of counts. The chain combines TRBV5-6 with TRBJ1-1; D gene ambiguous. CDR1 SGHDT and CDR2 YYEEEE come from the germline V gene. The CDR3 totals 14 residues. Trimming stripped 4 bases from V and 1 base from J, with 11 bases between. In DNA form, the CDR3 reads TGTGCCAGCAGCCTCCTAGGCCAGAACACTGAAGCTTTCTTT. It translates to CASSLLGQNTEAFF.

The chain carries TRBV19 and TRBJ1-1, with TRBD1 identical over 9 bases. Germline trimming cut 7 bases from V and 10 bases from J; bases unmatched to any gene: 10. Germline V gene data show CDR1 as LNHDA and CDR2 as SQIVND (reference sequence). The CDR3 sequence is 13 residues long. CDR3 in DNA: TGTGCCAGTACCGAGACAGGGGGAAAGAGAGCTTTCTTT. Protein: CASTETGGKRAFF.

The V gene is TRBV7-2, the J gene TRBJ1-1; D is ambiguous. Germline V gives CDR1 SGHTA, CDR2 FQGNSA. The CDR3 extends over 12 amino acids. V was trimmed by 0 bases and J by 7 bases, leaving 6 bases between them. The CDR3 region has the DNA TGTGCCAGCAGCTTAGCGCGGGGTGAAGCTTTCTTT. Amino acid sequence: CASSLARGEAFF.

The chain recombines TRBV6-1 with TRBJ2-1; TRBD2 agrees at 11 bases. Germline assignment: CDR1 MNHNS and CDR2 SASEGT. The V gene end was trimmed by 4 bases and the J gene end by 3 bases; junction bases not matched to a gene: 8. This CDR3 spans 17 amino acids. CDR3: CASSVSGGDFLYNEQFF. The CDR3 DNA reads as TGTGCCAGCAGTGTTAGCGGGGGGGACTTTCTCTACAATGAGCAGTTCTTC.

The chain is built from TRBV10-3 and TRBJ2-4; D remains unclear. Per the germline V gene, CDR1 is ENHRY and CDR2 is SYGVKD. The V end was cut by 3 bases, the J end by 5 bases, with 14 bases between. The CDR3 runs 15 residues. The CDR3 bases are TGTGCCATCAGTGACCCACGGAGTTTTGAAAACATTCAGTACTTC. Protein: CAISDPRSFENIQYF.

The chain carries TRBV5-4 and TRBJ2-5; TRBD2 matches at 12 bases. The CDR3 spans 15 residues. Germline CDR1 and CDR2: SGHNT and YYREEE (reference sequence). The trim removed 3 bases at V and 3 bases at J, leaving 3 bases unmatched. CDR3 region: CASSSRLAGEETQYF. The DNA of the CDR3 is TGTGCCAGCAGCTCCCGACTAGCGGGGGAAGAGACCCAGTACTTC.

This chain uses TRBV29-1 with TRBJ1-4; D is perhaps TRBD1 (5 bases). Trimming removed 7 bases from V and 1 base from J, with 10 bases in between. This CDR3 has 13 residues. Germline V gene lookup returns CDR1 SQVTM and CDR2 ANQGSEA. CDR3 sequence (DNA): TGCAGCGGGGCGGGGGGAACTAATGAAAAACTGTTTTTT. Encoded protein: CSGAGGTNEKLFF.

The chain recombines TRBV5-1 with TRBJ1-6, with 9 nucleotides matching TRBD1. Per germline, CDR1 SGHRS and CDR2 YFSETQ. The CDR3 contains 15 residues. V lost 3 bases, J lost 7 bases, and 5 bases stayed unmatched. CDR3 sequence (DNA): TGCGCCAGCAGCTCGGGACAGGGATCCAATTCACCCCTCCACTTT. Translating it yields CASSSGQGSNSPLHF.

J is TRBJ2-2 and V is TRBV7-9; 10 nucleotides line up with TRBD2. The V gene end was trimmed by 5 bases and the J gene end by 3 bases; junction bases not matched to a gene: 12. This CDR3 is 18 amino acids long. Per germline, CDR1 SEHNR and CDR2 FQNEAQ (reference sequence). CDR3 nucleotides: TGTGCCAGCAGCCATCCCTTTACCGGGACTAGCGACACCGGGGAGCTGTTTTTT. Protein: CASSHPFTGTSDTGELFF.

This clone has a handful of counts. V is TRBV7-9 and J is TRBJ1-5; TRBD1 might be the D (5 bases). Germline V lookup: CDR1 SEHNR, CDR2 FQNEAQ (reference sequence). V dropped 6 bases and J dropped 7 bases, with 16 bases sitting between them. The CDR3 consists of 14 residues. CDR3 bases: TGTGCCAGCAGTTTTTTCAGGGATAAGCAGCCCCAGCATTTT. Translation: CASSFFRDKQPQHF.

The rearrangement uses TRBV14 and TRBJ2-4; TRBD1 aligns across 8 bases. CDR1 is SGHDN, CDR2 FVKESK, per germline. This CDR3 has 16 amino acids. V gave up 4 bases and J gave up 1 base; unmatched junction bases: 6. CDR3 in DNA: TGTGCCAGCAGCCGCACTCAGGGGGCGGCCAAAAACATTCAGTACTTC. Its translation: CASSRTQGAAKNIQYF. Together with reference TRBV14 and TRBJ2-4, the CDR3 gives the full variable domain: EAGVTQFPSHSVIEKGQTVTLRCDPISGHDNLYWYRRVMGKEIKFLLHFVKESKQDESGMPNNRFLAERTGGTYSTLKVQPAELEDSGVYFCASSRTQGAAKNIQYFGAGTRLSVL.

The rearrangement uses TRBV24-1 and TRBJ2-5; D gene unclear. CDR3 length: 12 amino acids. Trimming stripped 4 bases from V and 5 bases from J, with 7 bases between. CDR1 and CDR2 (germline): KGHDR, SFDVKD. The CDR3, as DNA: TGTGCCACCAGTGACTCGTTGGAGACCCAGTACTTC. Translating it yields CATSDSLETQYF.

This chain connects TRBV19 to TRBJ2-7; D is unclear. CDR1 is LNHDA and CDR2 is SQIVND in the germline V gene (reference sequence). This CDR3 contains 13 residues. V shed 4 bases and J shed 0 bases, with 7 bases lying between them. The CDR3 DNA sequence: TGTGCCAGTAGTAGTCAGGCCTCCTACGAGCAGTACTTC. Translating it yields CASSSQASYEQYF.

CDR3 sequence reads: CASSLGGLGNTIYF. The CDR3 nucleotides are TGCGCCAGCAGCTTGGGAGGACTTGGAAACACCATATATTTT. The V and J genes are TRBV5-1 and TRBJ1-3; no clear D. Trimming cost V 0 bases and J 3 bases, with 7 bases left between them. In germline, CDR1 is SGHRS, CDR2 YFSETQ. The CDR3 is 14 amino acids.